The 27 T cell receptor beta chains below were found in one sample sequenced in a study of vaccination and CD4 T cells after COVID-19. The Oncomine TCR Beta short-read assay sequenced DNA from cultured CD4+ T cells. MiXCR, applied by TCRdb to the PCR reads, yields one record per CDR3 protein. Of 12,000 to 15,000 distinct CDR3 sequences listed, roughly 30% are singletons. Treatment indicated: roughly ten-day PBMC culture with coronavirus spike peptide pools or control peptides (ViraFEST assay). No antigen is known for these receptors. The sample consisted of CD4+ T cells from blood, cultured in vitro. These receptors were taken from a human donor who had recovered from COVID-19.

This clonotype was observed a handful of times. The chain recombines TRBV11-2 with TRBJ1-4, with 8 bases fitting TRBD1. J gave up 8 bases and V 5 bases, and 4 bases lay outside the gene matches. Germline values: CDR1 SGHAT, CDR2 FQNNGV. The CDR3 contains 13 residues. CDR3 sequence reads: CASSGQGGEKLFF. CDR3 nucleotide sequence: TGTGCCAGCAGCGGACAGGGTGGCGAAAAACTGTTTTTT.

In its sample, this clonotype was seen a few times. The chain carries TRBV10-3 and TRBJ2-3, with D perhaps matching TRBD2 (6 bases). Trimming pared 0 bases from V and 4 bases from J, leaving 11 bases between. Germline V CDR1 and CDR2: ENHRY, SYGVKD. This CDR3 has 15 amino acids. The CDR3 bases are TGTGCCATCAGTGAGTCGGGGGGAGGCGCAGATACGCAGTATTTT. It is translated as CAISESGGGADTQYF.

The chain is built from TRBV5-8 and TRBJ1-6; 8 bases are a match to TRBD1. This CDR3 is built from 18 residues. Losses at the gene ends were 2 bases for V and 7 bases for J; bases not matched to a gene: 14. Germline V CDR1 and CDR2: SGHTS, YDEGEE. In DNA, the CDR3 is TGTGCCAGCAGCTTACGGACAGGGAGACGTACGCGGAATTCACCCCTCCACTTT. The encoded protein is CASSLRTGRRTRNSPLHF.

This chain joins TRBV11-2 and TRBJ1-4, with 11 bases fitting TRBD1. This CDR3 has 16 amino acids. After removal of 5 bases from V and 2 bases from J, the junction contained 4 bases not matched to a gene. Germline loops: CDR1 SGHAT, CDR2 FQNNGV. CDR3 amino acids: CASSPGQGATNEKLFF. The CDR3 nucleotides read TGTGCCAGCAGCCCCGGACAGGGGGCTACTAATGAAAAACTGTTTTTT.

The gene calls are TRBV11-2 and TRBJ1-2, with TRBD1 matching over 8 bases. The V and J ends lost 7 bases and 8 bases, in that order; junction bases with no gene match: 9. This CDR3 is built from 13 residues. The germline V gene encodes CDR1 SGHAT and CDR2 FQNNGV. CDR3 nucleotide sequence: TGTGCCAGCACTCCGGACAGGGCCGTCGGCTACACCTTC. This translates into CASTPDRAVGYTF.

The chain carries TRBV30 and TRBJ2-5, with TRBD1 identical over 9 bases. The CDR3 sequence is 15 residues long. The V gene's germline CDR1 is GTSNPN and CDR2 SVGIG (reference sequence). The V gene end was trimmed by 0 bases and the J gene end by 5 bases; junction bases not matched to a gene: 7. CDR3 protein: CAWSVGTGRMETQYF. The CDR3 nucleotides are TGTGCCTGGAGTGTAGGGACAGGGAGGATGGAGACCCAGTACTTC.

The V and J genes are TRBV5-1 and TRBJ2-3, with D maybe TRBD1 (5 bases). Germline CDR1 and CDR2: SGHRS and YFSETQ. The CDR3 length is 16 residues. V dropped 2 bases and J dropped 2 bases, with 15 bases sitting between them. The CDR3 reads CASSFVGPGATDTQYF. The DNA of the CDR3 is TGCGCCAGCAGCTTTGTAGGGCCTGGGGCCACAGATACGCAGTATTTT.

This clonotype was recorded a few times. The chain is built from TRBV7-6 and TRBJ2-1, with 11 bases matching TRBD1. This CDR3 contains 14 residues. J gave up 8 bases and V 3 bases, and 3 bases lay outside the gene matches. Germline V gives CDR1 SGHVS, CDR2 FNYEAQ. The DNA for the CDR3 is TGTGCCAGCAGCTTGGGACAGGGGGGATATGAGCAGTTCTTC. This translates into CASSLGQGGYEQFF. Full variable domain (missing parts from reference TRBV7-6 and TRBJ2-1): GAGVSQSPRYKVTKRGQDVALRCDPISGHVSLYWYRQALGQGPEFLTYFNYEAQQDKSGLPNDRFSAERPEGSISTLTIQRTEQRDSAMYRCASSLGQGGYEQFFGPGTRLTVL.

This clonotype occurred a few times. This chain connects TRBV2 to TRBJ2-1; 9 nucleotides agree with TRBD2. CDR3 length: 14 residues. Trimming removed 6 bases from V and 9 bases from J; junction bases left unmatched: 9. From germline, CDR1 is SNHLY and CDR2 FYNNEI. CDR3 nucleotide sequence: TGTGCCAGCAGCTTTGGCGGGGGGGCCGGTGAGCAGTTCTTC. This codes for CASSFGGGAGEQFF.

The chain links TRBV2 to TRBJ1-5, with D perhaps TRBD1 (6 bases). The V and J ends lost 7 bases and 4 bases respectively, with 14 bases between them. This CDR3 has 14 amino acids. Germline V gene lookup returns CDR1 SNHLY and CDR2 FYNNEI. CDR3 region: CASTAGQPNQPQHF. The CDR3 region has the DNA TGTGCCAGCACTGCTGGACAGCCAAATCAGCCCCAGCATTTT.

The table lists this clonotype with a count of one. This chain joins TRBV5-6 and TRBJ1-1; 8 bases are shared with TRBD1. J gave up 0 bases and V 0 bases, and 7 bases lay outside the gene matches. Germline V gene data show CDR1 as SGHDT and CDR2 as YYEEEE. CDR3 length: 17 amino acids. The CDR3 sequence is CASSLEQGVGLNTEAFF. For the CDR3, the DNA is TGTGCCAGCAGCTTGGAACAGGGGGTAGGGTTGAACACTGAAGCTTTCTTT.

This sequence joins TRBV7-9 and TRBJ1-6, with D uncertain. Germline CDR1 reads SEHNR; CDR2 reads FQNEAQ (reference sequence). CDR3 length: 15 amino acids. V was pared by 5 bases and J by 8 bases, with 16 bases between. CDR3 residues: CASSRFTVRDSPLHF. Here the CDR3 DNA reads TGTGCCAGCAGCCGATTCACAGTAAGGGATTCACCCCTCCACTTT. The variable domain in full, completed from reference TRBV7-9 and TRBJ1-6, reads DTGVSQNPRHKITKRGQNVTFRCDPISEHNRLYWYRQTLGQGPEFLTYFQNEAQLEKSRLLSDRFSAERPKGSFSTLEIQRTEQGDSAMYLCASSRFTVRDSPLHFGNGTRLTVT.

Only a few counts were recorded for this clonotype. The J gene is TRBJ2-7, the V gene TRBV14, with TRBD1 matching 11 bases. This CDR3 has 16 amino acids. Germline V gene lookup returns CDR1 SGHDN and CDR2 FVKESK. V shed 2 bases, J shed 2 bases, and the junction held 5 bases outside the gene matches. CDR3 region: CASSQRSGQGAYEQYF. The CDR3, as DNA: TGTGCCAGCAGCCAACGCTCGGGACAGGGGGCCTACGAGCAGTACTTC.

The chain couples TRBV6-1 to TRBJ1-3; no firm D call. Germline V CDR1 and CDR2: MNHNS, SASEGT. Trimming took off 1 base at V and 4 bases at J, with 2 bases between the two ends. CDR3 length: 12 amino acids. CDR3 nucleotide sequence: TGTGCCAGCAGTGAAGGGGGAAACACCATATATTTT. The encoded protein is CASSEGGNTIYF.

This clonotype has just a few counts. The chain employs TRBV19 and TRBJ1-3; the D gene is possibly TRBD1 (5 bases). The V and J ends lost 3 bases and 0 bases respectively, with 6 bases between them. The CDR3 is made up of 14 amino acids. Germline values: CDR1 LNHDA, CDR2 SQIVND (reference sequence). The CDR3 protein is CASSIGASGNTIYF. Written as DNA, the CDR3 is TGTGCCAGTAGTATCGGGGCCTCTGGAAACACCATATATTTT.

This clonotype has only a few counts. The V call is TRBV19, the J call TRBJ1-1; D is uncertain. Germline V lookup: CDR1 LNHDA, CDR2 SQIVND (reference sequence). Trimming cost V 3 bases and J 7 bases, with 9 bases left between them. The CDR3 contains 12 residues. As DNA, the CDR3 is TGTGCCAGTAGTATGGAAAGGGATGAAGCTTTCTTT. It specifies CASSMERDEAFF. Looking up the rest from reference TRBV19 and TRBJ1-1 gives the full variable domain: DGGITQSPKYLFRKEGQNVTLSCEQNLNHDAMYWYRQDPGQGLRLIYYSQIVNDFQKGDIAEGYSVSREKKESFPLTVTSAQKNPTAFYLCASSMERDEAFFGQGTRLTVV.

The V call is TRBV12-5, the J call TRBJ2-3; no definite D call. The CDR3 length is 13 residues. V dropped 2 bases and J dropped 1 base, with 4 bases sitting between them. Germline CDR1 LGHNT, CDR2 FRNRAP. CDR3 sequence: CASGLYGTDTQYF. In DNA form, the CDR3 reads TGTGCTAGTGGTTTGTATGGCACAGATACGCAGTATTTT.

J is TRBJ2-3 and V is TRBV5-6, with 10 positions matching TRBD1. The CDR3 is made up of 15 amino acids. The germline gives CDR1 SGHDT, CDR2 YYEEEE. Germline trimming cut 0 bases from V and 6 bases from J; bases unmatched to any gene: 4. The CDR3 nucleotides are TGTGCCAGCAGCTTGGACGGGACAGGGGAGGATACGCAGTATTTT. Translated, it gives CASSLDGTGEDTQYF.

This clonotype has only a few counts. V is TRBV27 and J is TRBJ2-5; 9 bases fit TRBD1. Per the germline V gene, CDR1 is MNHEY and CDR2 is SMNVEV (reference sequence). J was trimmed by 5 bases and V by 9 bases; bases with no gene match: 13. The CDR3 runs 15 residues. The CDR3 protein is CASGRTGAVEETQYF. The CDR3 coding sequence is TGTGCCAGTGGACGGACAGGGGCAGTGGAGGAGACCCAGTACTTC.

This clonotype came up a few times. CDR3 nucleotide sequence: TGTGCCAGCAGTTTAGAGACATCGAACACTGAAGCTTTCTTT. It translates to CASSLETSNTEAFF. The chain joins TRBV6-5 to TRBJ1-1; no clear D. The V end lost 4 bases, the J end lost 1 base, and 10 bases lay between the germline ends. Germline CDR1 is MNHEY and CDR2 is SVGAGI. This CDR3 is built from 14 residues.

The genes are TRBV5-1 and TRBJ2-7; TRBD1 matches 7 bases. CDR1 and CDR2 from the germline V gene are SGHRS and YFSETQ. V shed 4 bases, J shed 7 bases, and the junction held 5 bases outside the gene matches. The CDR3 is made up of 12 amino acids. The CDR3 sequence is CASSQQGWEQYF. CDR3 nucleotides: TGCGCCAGCAGCCAACAGGGGTGGGAGCAGTACTTC.

The J gene is TRBJ2-3, the V gene TRBV24-1; maybe TRBD1 (7 bases). Per germline, CDR1 KGHDR and CDR2 SFDVKD. This CDR3 spans 14 amino acids. Trimming stripped 7 bases from V and 0 bases from J, with 10 bases between. The CDR3 loop reads CATSGGQSTDTQYF. CDR3 DNA: TGTGCCACCAGCGGGGGACAGAGCACAGATACGCAGTATTTT.

The chain is built from TRBV12-3 or TRBV12-4 and TRBJ1-2, with D maybe TRBD1 (5 bases). V was trimmed by 5 bases and J by 2 bases, leaving 9 bases between them. This CDR3 comprises 13 residues. Here the CDR3 DNA reads TGTGCCAGCAGTCCCCGGGACAACTATGGCTACACCTTC. Its protein is CASSPRDNYGYTF.

As regards this clonotype: The junction differs from germline at one of its ends, possibly a read error. The V call is TRBV5-3, the J call TRBJ1-1; 8 bases agree with TRBD1. TRBV5-3 qualifies as an ORF whose function is uncertain. The CDR3 is 12 amino acids. The CDR3 region has the DNA TGTGCCAGCAGCTTAAGGGACAGGGAAGCTTTCTTT. Residues: CASSLRDREAFF.

The chain recombines TRBV5-1 with TRBJ1-2; D gene ambiguous. Per germline, CDR1 SGHRS and CDR2 YFSETQ. The CDR3 consists of 13 residues. Trimming cost V 2 bases and J 2 bases, with 7 bases left between them. CDR3 protein: CASSLTANYGYTF. CDR3 nucleotide sequence: TGCGCCAGCAGCTTAACAGCCAACTATGGCTACACCTTC.

The V and J genes are TRBV19 and TRBJ1-4; 7 positions agree with TRBD1. The V segment lost 6 bases and the J segment 4 bases; nucleotides outside the gene matches: 11. This CDR3 has 16 residues. The germline gives CDR1 LNHDA, CDR2 SQIVND (reference sequence). The CDR3 loop is CASSRTTQGGNEKLFF. The CDR3 DNA sequence: TGTGCCAGTAGCAGGACAACTCAGGGGGGTAATGAAAAACTGTTTTTT.

The chain carries TRBV11-3 and TRBJ2-2, with D perhaps TRBD1 or TRBD2 (8 bases each). This CDR3 is 18 amino acids long. V shed 4 bases and J shed 7 bases, with 25 bases lying between them. Germline CDR1 and CDR2: SGHNT and YENEEA. The CDR3 is CASSSGQGRSGVHGELFF. DNA for the CDR3: TGTGCCAGCAGCTCTGGACAGGGTCGTAGCGGGGTTCACGGGGAGCTGTTTTTT.